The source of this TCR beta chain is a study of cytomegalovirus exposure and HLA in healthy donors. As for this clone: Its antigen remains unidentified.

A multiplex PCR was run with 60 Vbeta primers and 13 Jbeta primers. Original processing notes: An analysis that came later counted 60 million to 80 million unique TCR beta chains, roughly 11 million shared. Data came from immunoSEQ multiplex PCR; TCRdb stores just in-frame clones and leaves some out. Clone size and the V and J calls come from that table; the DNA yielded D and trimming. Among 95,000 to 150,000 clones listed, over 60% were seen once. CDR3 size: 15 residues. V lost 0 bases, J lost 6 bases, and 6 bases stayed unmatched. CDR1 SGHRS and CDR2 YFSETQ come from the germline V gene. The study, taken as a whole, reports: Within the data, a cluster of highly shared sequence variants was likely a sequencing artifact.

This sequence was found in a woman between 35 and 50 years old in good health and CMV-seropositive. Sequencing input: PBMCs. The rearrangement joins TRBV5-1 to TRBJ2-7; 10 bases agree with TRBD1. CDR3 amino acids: CASSLVGTGVSEQYF. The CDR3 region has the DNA TGCGCCAGCAGCTTGGTAGGGACAGGGGTTAGCGAGCAGTACTTC.